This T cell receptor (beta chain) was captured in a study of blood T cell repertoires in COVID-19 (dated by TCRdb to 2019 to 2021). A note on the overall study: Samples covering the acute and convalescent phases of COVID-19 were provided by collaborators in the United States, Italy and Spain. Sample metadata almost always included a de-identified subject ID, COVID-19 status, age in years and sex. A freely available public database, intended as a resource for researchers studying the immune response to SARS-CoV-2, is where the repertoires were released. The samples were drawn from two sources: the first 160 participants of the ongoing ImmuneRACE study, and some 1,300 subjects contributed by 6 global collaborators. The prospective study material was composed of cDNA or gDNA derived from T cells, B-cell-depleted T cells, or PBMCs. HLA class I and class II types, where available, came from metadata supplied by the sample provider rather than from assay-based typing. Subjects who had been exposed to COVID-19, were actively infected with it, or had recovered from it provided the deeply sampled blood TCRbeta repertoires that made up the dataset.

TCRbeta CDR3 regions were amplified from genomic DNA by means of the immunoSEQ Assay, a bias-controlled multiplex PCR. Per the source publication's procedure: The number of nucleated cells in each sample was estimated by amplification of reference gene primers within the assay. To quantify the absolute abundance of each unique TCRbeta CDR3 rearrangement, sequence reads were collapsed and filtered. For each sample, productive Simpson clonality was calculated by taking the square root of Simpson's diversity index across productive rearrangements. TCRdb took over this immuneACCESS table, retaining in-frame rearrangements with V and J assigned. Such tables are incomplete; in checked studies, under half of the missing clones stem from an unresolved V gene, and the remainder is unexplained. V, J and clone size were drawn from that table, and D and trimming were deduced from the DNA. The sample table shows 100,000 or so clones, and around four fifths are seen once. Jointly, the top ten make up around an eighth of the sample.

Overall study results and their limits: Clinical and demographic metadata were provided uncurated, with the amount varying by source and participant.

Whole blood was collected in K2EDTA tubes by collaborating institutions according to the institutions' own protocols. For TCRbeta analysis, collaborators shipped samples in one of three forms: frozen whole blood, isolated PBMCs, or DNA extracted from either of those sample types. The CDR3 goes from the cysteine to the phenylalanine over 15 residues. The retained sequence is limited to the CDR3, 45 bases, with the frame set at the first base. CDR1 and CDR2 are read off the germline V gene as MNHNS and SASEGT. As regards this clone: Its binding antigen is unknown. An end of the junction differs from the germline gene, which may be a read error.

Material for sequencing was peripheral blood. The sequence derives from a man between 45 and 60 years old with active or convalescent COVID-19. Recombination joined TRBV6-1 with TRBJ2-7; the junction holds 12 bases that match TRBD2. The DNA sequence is TGTGCCAGCAGGGAAGGACTAGCGGGACCCTACGAGCAGTACTTC. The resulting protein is CASREGLAGPYEQYF.